The next 18 T cell receptor beta chains were all read from a single sample in a study of CD4+ T cells in melanoma. The method was immunoSEQ multiplex PCR; TCRdb's version includes in-frame clones alone and lacks a portion of them. The sample has about 54,000 clones, 55% to 75% seen once; the top ten hold approximately 5%. The sample consisted of tumor tissue. The receptor source for this set is a human donor with melanoma.

The chain is built from TRBV4-2 and TRBJ2-3; D call uncertain. Germline values: CDR1 LGHNA, CDR2 YNFKEQ. V gave up 0 bases and J gave up 3 bases, with 7 bases separating them. The CDR3 runs 14 residues. The DNA of the CDR3 is TGTGCCAGCAGCCAAGATTTGGTTACAGATACGCAGTATTTT. Translated: CASSQDLVTDTQYF.

The chain combines TRBV5-1 with TRBJ2-7, with D maybe TRBD2 (6 bases). The germline V gene has CDR1 SGHRS and CDR2 YFSETQ. The CDR3 is 15 residues long. V was cut by 0 bases and J by 1 base, with 11 bases left in between. The CDR3 loop is CASSLAPGRSYEQYF. As DNA, the CDR3 is TGCGCCAGCAGCTTGGCCCCGGGGAGGTCCTACGAGCAGTACTTC.

This clone came up a few times. This chain joins TRBV9 and TRBJ2-7; D is possibly TRBD2 (6 bases). Trimming cost V 4 bases and J 0 bases, with 14 bases left between them. The germline CDR1 and CDR2 sequences are SGDLS and YYNGEE. This CDR3 spans 15 amino acids. CDR3 sequence: CASSHTAGSSYEQYF. The CDR3, as DNA: TGTGCCAGCAGCCATACGGCGGGGAGCTCCTACGAGCAGTACTTC.

This clone was recorded a few times. V gene TRBV21-1 combines with J gene TRBJ2-7. TRBV21-1 is recorded as a pseudogene. The CDR3 loop spans 11 amino acids. The CDR3 spells CARGVGYEQYF. The CDR3, as DNA: TGTGCCAGGGGGGTGGGCTACGAGCAGTACTTC.

In this sample, this clone turned up once. The chain couples TRBV6-6 to TRBJ1-1; D gene unclear. The germline gives CDR1 MNHNY, CDR2 SVGAGI (reference sequence). Trimming removed 0 bases from V and 0 bases from J, with 11 bases in between. This CDR3 has 16 residues. CDR3 loop: CASSYSKSTMNTEAFF. Written as DNA, the CDR3 is TGTGCCAGCAGTTACTCGAAATCCACGATGAACACTGAAGCTTTCTTT.

This chain connects TRBV28 to TRBJ2-1; 8 bases agree with TRBD1. Losses at the gene ends were 4 bases for V and 16 bases for J; bases not matched to a gene: 9. CDR1 and CDR2 (germline): MDHEN, SYDVKM. CDR3 length equals 12 residues. This chain's CDR3 is CASSSTGTGPFF. The CDR3 DNA sequence: TGTGCCAGCAGTTCGACCGGGACAGGCCCCTTCTTC. Full variable domain (remainder filled in from reference TRBV28 and TRBJ2-1): DVKVTQSSRYLVKRTGEKVFLECVQDMDHENMFWYRQDPGLGLRLIYFSYDVKMKEKGDIPEGYSVSREKKERFSLILESASTNQTSMYLCASSSTGTGPFFGPGTRLTVL.

In its sample, this clone was seen many times. This chain connects TRBV5-1 to TRBJ2-7; D is unresolved. Germline CDR1 reads SGHRS; CDR2 reads YFSETQ. Between the trimmed V and J ends, which lost 2 bases and 2 bases, there was a span of 14 bases. The CDR3 contains 15 residues. The CDR3 sequence is CASSFSPGYTYEQYF. The CDR3 DNA is TGCGCCAGCAGCTTTTCACCGGGTTACACCTACGAGCAGTACTTC.

This clone has more than one count but fewer than ten. The CDR3 region is CASSNRGLDTEAFF. The CDR3 coding sequence is TGTGCCAGTAGTAACAGGGGGTTGGACACTGAAGCTTTCTTT. The V and J genes are TRBV19 and TRBJ1-1; 8 bases match TRBD1. With 4 bases clipped from V and 3 bases from J, the junction kept 4 bases outside the gene matches. Germline V gene data show CDR1 as LNHDA and CDR2 as SQIVND (reference sequence). The CDR3 is 14 residues long.

The chain carries TRBV29-1 and TRBJ2-2; D tentatively fits TRBD1 or TRBD2 (5 bases each). Between the trimmed V and J ends, which lost 7 bases and 0 bases, there was a span of 9 bases. Germline-derived CDR1 and CDR2 are SQVTM and ANQGSEA. The CDR3 is made up of 13 amino acids. The CDR3 DNA reads as TGCAGCGGACGGGACGCGAACACCGGGGAGCTGTTTTTT. Translation: CSGRDANTGELFF.

This chain uses TRBV7-6 with TRBJ2-3; a possible D gene is TRBD2 (6 bases). Germline V CDR1 and CDR2: SGHVS, FNYEAQ. This CDR3 region has 15 residues. The V end lost 5 bases, the J end lost 5 bases, and 17 bases lay between the germline ends. The CDR3 coding sequence is TGTGCCAGCAGCCCCGAACGACTAGTTTTAGATACGCAGTATTTT. It encodes CASSPERLVLDTQYF.

This clone was detected only a few times. CDR3 nucleotide sequence: TGTGCCAGCAGCGTAGGCGGGGGAATCCAAGAGACCCAGTACTTC. This sequence encodes CASSVGGGIQETQYF. The chain carries TRBV9 and TRBJ2-5; 7 nucleotides match TRBD2. V was clipped by 0 bases and J by 1 base; unmatched bases: 3. The CDR3 length is 15 residues. In germline, CDR1 is SGDLS, CDR2 YYNGEE.

This clone was counted a few times. Here the CDR3 DNA reads TGTGCCAGCAGTTTTTTTGGTGGTAGACAGGGGTACACCGGGGAGCTGTTTTTT. Protein product: CASSFFGGRQGYTGELFF. This chain links TRBV27 with TRBJ2-2; TRBD1 agrees at 8 bases. The germline V gene encodes CDR1 MNHEY and CDR2 SMNVEV (reference sequence). V was clipped by 3 bases and J by 3 bases; unmatched bases: 12. This CDR3 region has 18 residues.

The chain links TRBV4-3 to TRBJ2-1; the match to TRBD2 covers 10 bases. Germline trimming cut 8 bases from V and 8 bases from J; bases unmatched to any gene: 6. Germline CDR1 reads LGHNA; CDR2 reads YSLEER. This CDR3 is 13 amino acids long. As DNA, the CDR3 is TGCGCCAGCCAGCGGGGGGGCGACGATGAGCAGTTCTTC. Protein sequence: CASQRGGDDEQFF.

J is TRBJ2-3 and V is TRBV7-9; 8 bases match TRBD2. Germline V lookup: CDR1 SEHNR, CDR2 FQNEAQ (reference sequence). The CDR3 runs 14 residues. The V gene end was trimmed by 3 bases and the J gene end by 6 bases; junction bases not matched to a gene: 5. CDR3 sequence: CASSFRGGTDTQYF. The CDR3 nucleotides read TGTGCCAGCAGCTTCCGGGGGGGAACGGATACGCAGTATTTT.

There are many counts of this clone. This chain connects TRBV5-1 to TRBJ2-1; possibly TRBD1 for D (5 bases). V lost 5 bases to trimming and J lost 7 bases, with 16 bases between them. From germline, CDR1 is SGHRS and CDR2 YFSETQ. This CDR3 has 14 residues. CDR3 nucleotide sequence: TGCGCCAGCAGGGCCCGTGGTGGGGCGAATGAGCAGTTCTTC. Translation gives CASRARGGANEQFF.

The J gene is TRBJ1-2, the V gene TRBV4-1; maybe TRBD1 (6 bases). Trimming cost V 4 bases and J 0 bases, with 21 bases left between them. This CDR3 comprises 18 residues. Germline values: CDR1 MGHRA, CDR2 YSYEKL. This CDR3 is CASSRGDRSALSNYGYTF. In DNA, the CDR3 is TGCGCCAGCAGCCGAGGAGACAGGTCCGCTTTATCTAACTATGGCTACACCTTC.

CDR3 nucleotides: TGCAGCGTTACCCGGGAGGGCACAGATACGCAGTATTTT. Its translation is CSVTREGTDTQYF. The V call is TRBV29-1, the J call TRBJ2-3, with 7 bases matching TRBD2. Germline V lookup: CDR1 SQVTM, CDR2 ANQGSEA. The CDR3 length is 13 residues. V lost 5 bases to trimming and J lost 1 base; unmatched junction nucleotides: 3.

In its sample, this clone was seen a few times. V gene TRBV7-3 combines with J gene TRBJ2-2; 9 bases are shared with TRBD2. The ends lost 3 bases at V and 1 base at J; junction bases unmatched: 3. Germline lookup yields CDR1 SGHTA and CDR2 FQGTGA. This CDR3 has 16 amino acids. CDR3 protein: CASSFPTSGNTGELFF. The CDR3 nucleotides read TGTGCCAGCAGCTTCCCGACTAGCGGGAACACCGGGGAGCTGTTTTTT. Full variable domain (outside the CDR3, taken from reference TRBV7-3 and TRBJ2-2): GAGVSQTPSNKVTEKGKYVELRCDPISGHTALYWYRQSLGQGPEFLIYFQGTGAADDSGLPNDRFFAVRPEGSVSTLKIQRTERGDSAVYLCASSFPTSGNTGELFFGEGSRLTVL.